The 30 T cell receptor beta chains given below trace back to one sample, sequenced in a study of blood T cell repertoires in COVID-19. The repertoire was sequenced with immunoSEQ multiplex PCR; TCRdb's copy has only in-frame clones and lacks some. Here the sample spans approximately 29,000 clones, roughly 80% being singletons. Sequences were obtained from peripheral blood. These receptors all come from an older woman with acute or convalescent COVID-19.

The chain couples TRBV7-9 to TRBJ1-1; the match to TRBD1 covers 8 bases. Trimming removed 5 bases from V and 4 bases from J; junction bases left unmatched: 9. The CDR3 covers 15 residues. Germline V gene data show CDR1 as SEHNR and CDR2 as FQNEAQ (reference sequence). CDR3: CASSAGTGGSTEAFF. The CDR3 bases are TGTGCCAGCAGCGCTGGGACAGGTGGTAGCACTGAAGCTTTCTTT.

A remark on this clone: At the DNA level, this CDR3 is encoded by other sequences in the same sample as well. This chain links TRBV2 with TRBJ2-7; 9 bases agree with TRBD1. Trimming took 8 bases from V and 3 from J; bases not matched to a gene: 5. Germline values: CDR1 SNHLY, CDR2 FYNNEI. The CDR3 has 13 amino acids. The CDR3 region is CASGGQGLYEQYF. CDR3 nucleotide sequence: TGTGCCAGCGGGGGACAGGGTCTCTACGAGCAGTACTTC.

On this clone: At the DNA level, this CDR3 is encoded by other sequences in the same sample as well. The rearrangement uses TRBV14 and TRBJ1-1; D remains unclear. The CDR3 has 14 amino acids. Germline loops: CDR1 SGHDN, CDR2 FVKESK. The V gene lost 4 bases and the J gene lost 0 bases, with 9 bases spanning the gap. The CDR3 reads CASSRAGMNTEAFF. The CDR3 DNA sequence: TGTGCCAGCAGCCGGGCGGGGATGAACACTGAAGCTTTCTTT.

This rearrangement joins TRBV10-2 to TRBJ2-5; 7 bases fit TRBD1. CDR1 WSHSY and CDR2 SAAADI come from the germline V gene. J lost 4 bases, V lost 6 bases, and 17 bases had no gene match. This CDR3 contains 17 residues. CDR3 DNA: TGCGCCAGCAGACCTCGGACAGGTTGGGCTCGGAGAGAGACCCAGTACTTC. It is translated as CASRPRTGWARRETQYF.

V is TRBV30 and J is TRBJ1-3; 10 bases agree with TRBD1. This CDR3 has 14 residues. Germline loops: CDR1 GTSNPN, CDR2 SVGIG (reference sequence). Trimming took 5 bases from V and 2 from J; bases not matched to a gene: 3. The CDR3 protein is CAWGQGGPGNTIYF. The CDR3, as DNA: TGTGCCTGGGGACAGGGGGGGCCTGGAAACACCATATATTTT. Filled out from reference TRBV30 and TRBJ1-3, the complete variable domain reads SQTIHQWPATLVQPVGSPLSLECTVEGTSNPNLYWYRQAAGRGLQLLFYSVGIGQISSEVPQNLSASRPQDRQFILSSKKLLLSDSGFYLCAWGQGGPGNTIYFGEGSWLTVV.

This clone came up a few times. V and J are TRBV5-5 and TRBJ1-2; 8 bases map to TRBD1. Germline-derived CDR1 and CDR2 are SGHKS and YYEKEE (reference sequence). V shed 1 base and J 0 bases; nucleotides not matched to a gene: 5. The CDR3 contains 16 residues. CDR3 in amino acids: CASSLSAGGANYGYTF. DNA of the CDR3: TGTGCCAGCAGCTTGTCAGCAGGGGGCGCTAACTATGGCTACACCTTC. Filled out from reference TRBV5-5 and TRBJ1-2, the complete variable domain reads DAGVTQSPTHLIKTRGQQVTLRCSPISGHKSVSWYQQVLGQGPQFIFQYYEKEERGRGNFPDRFSARQFPNYSSELNVNALLLGDSALYLCASSLSAGGANYGYTFGSGTRLTVV.

This clone was counted a few times. The V gene is TRBV5-1, the J gene TRBJ1-5, with D hard to call. This CDR3 is 13 amino acids long. Germline-derived CDR1 and CDR2 are SGHRS and YFSETQ. V shed 2 bases and J shed 6 bases, with 9 bases lying between them. CDR3 protein: CASSFSAGQPQHF. In DNA form, the CDR3 reads TGCGCCAGCAGCTTTAGTGCCGGTCAGCCCCAGCATTTT.

This clone was picked up a small number of times. The chain joins TRBV5-1 to TRBJ2-3; 7 bases are shared with TRBD1. The CDR3 loop spans 14 amino acids. V dropped 7 bases and J dropped 4; count of bases not matched to a gene: 9. CDR1 and CDR2 from the germline V gene are SGHRS and YFSETQ. CDR3 nucleotides: TGCGCCAGCCGTCCGGGACAGACAGCAGATACGCAGTATTTT. This translates into CASRPGQTADTQYF.

In its sample, this clone was seen once. The J gene is TRBJ1-2, the V gene TRBV14; D is perhaps TRBD1 (5 bases). The CDR3 is 14 amino acids. Per germline, CDR1 SGHDN and CDR2 FVKESK. Trimming removed 1 base at V and 3 bases at J, with 9 bases between. CDR3 nucleotide sequence: TGTGCCAGCAGCCAAGGACAGCTAGACTATGGCTACACCTTC. Protein product: CASSQGQLDYGYTF.

Relative to its sample, this clone is large. J is TRBJ2-7 and V is TRBV27; no clear D. Germline CDR1 reads MNHEY; CDR2 reads SMNVEV (reference sequence). V lost 6 bases and J 4 bases, leaving 13 bases between the germline ends. This CDR3 spans 13 amino acids. In nucleotides, the CDR3 is TGTGCCAGCAGGCAAGACATTTCGTACGAGCAGTACTTC. Residues: CASRQDISYEQYF.

The chain joins TRBV9 to TRBJ2-3; 11 nucleotides agree with TRBD2. Germline lookup yields CDR1 SGDLS and CDR2 YYNGEE. The CDR3 consists of 15 residues. The J segment lost 3 bases and the V segment lost 2 bases, leaving 2 bases of the junction unmatched. The CDR3 DNA is TGTGCCAGCAGCGTTAGCGGGGGGGCTACAGATACGCAGTATTTT. Residues: CASSVSGGATDTQYF.

The J gene is TRBJ1-1, the V gene TRBV18; no clear D gene. This CDR3 is built from 15 residues. The V gene's germline CDR1 is KGHSH and CDR2 LQKENI. V dropped 3 bases and J dropped 7 bases, with 18 bases sitting between them. CDR3: CASSPLQRANHEAFF. DNA for the CDR3: TGTGCCAGCTCACCCCTCCAGAGGGCTAATCATGAAGCTTTCTTT. Full variable domain (rest looked up from reference TRBV18 and TRBJ1-1): NAGVMQNPRHLVRRRGQEARLRCSPMKGHSHVYWYRQLPEEGLKFMVYLQKENIIDESGMPKERFSAEFPKEGPSILRIQQVVRGDSAAYFCASSPLQRANHEAFFGQGTRLTVV.

This clone has a handful of counts. The CDR3, as DNA: TGTGCCAGCAGCTTAGTAGCAGGGATGAGTTCCCGCCGGGACATTCAGTACTTC. The encoded protein is CASSLVAGMSSRRDIQYF. This rearrangement joins TRBV7-8 to TRBJ2-4, with D perhaps TRBD1 (5 bases). The germline CDR1 and CDR2 sequences are SGHVS and FQNEAQ. This CDR3 has 18 amino acids. V dropped 1 base and J dropped 8 bases, with 24 bases sitting between them.

The rearrangement links TRBV18 to TRBJ1-1; D may be TRBD1 (5 bases). The CDR3 totals 14 residues. Trimming shortened V by 3 bases and J by 1 base, and 9 bases separated the two germline ends. Germline values: CDR1 KGHSH, CDR2 LQKENI. In DNA form, the CDR3 reads TGTGCCAGCTCACCTCTGGACAAGAACACTGAAGCTTTCTTT. This translates into CASSPLDKNTEAFF.

This clone has more than one count but fewer than ten. The chain employs TRBV5-3 and TRBJ1-1; D remains ambiguous. TRBV5-3 qualifies as an ORF whose function is uncertain. This CDR3 is 11 amino acids long. V gave up 4 bases and J gave up 1 base, with 2 bases separating them. The CDR3 is CARSQNTEAFF. In DNA form, the CDR3 reads TGTGCCAGAAGCCAGAACACTGAAGCTTTCTTT.

This clone appeared many times. The chain carries TRBV11-2 and TRBJ2-7, with 7 bases lining up with TRBD1. This CDR3 has 16 residues. From germline, CDR1 is SGHAT and CDR2 FQNNGV. V was pared by 5 bases and J by 3 bases, with 13 bases of the junction left unmatched. The CDR3 sequence: CASSPYRQGPNYEQYF. The CDR3 nucleotides read TGTGCCAGCAGCCCATACCGACAGGGACCTAACTACGAGCAGTACTTC. The entire variable domain, with the rest obtained from reference TRBV11-2 and TRBJ2-7, is as follows: EAGVAQSPRYKIIEKRQSVAFWCNPISGHATLYWYQQILGQGPKLLIQFQNNGVVDDSQLPKDRFSAERLKGVDSTLKIQPAKLEDSAVYLCASSPYRQGPNYEQYFGPGTRLTVT.

This clone was picked up one time. This chain joins TRBV24-1 and TRBJ1-3; 12 bases agree with TRBD1. V dropped 7 bases and J dropped 0; count of bases not matched to a gene: 6. The germline V gene has CDR1 KGHDR and CDR2 SFDVKD. The CDR3 runs 17 residues. Here the CDR3 DNA reads TGTGCCACCAGCTCCGGGACAGGGGGCAACTCTGGAAACACCATATATTTT. It yields the protein CATSSGTGGNSGNTIYF.

The chain recombines TRBV6-6 with TRBJ2-7; weak D call: TRBD2 (5 bases). In germline, CDR1 is MNHNY, CDR2 SVGAGI (reference sequence). Deletions cut 7 bases from V and 1 base from J, with 11 bases between. The CDR3 consists of 13 residues. The CDR3 loop reads CASTGRGSYEQYF. The CDR3 DNA is TGTGCCAGCACGGGGAGAGGGTCCTACGAGCAGTACTTC.

The gene calls are TRBV5-1 and TRBJ2-3; possibly TRBD2 for D (5 bases). Per germline, CDR1 SGHRS and CDR2 YFSETQ. V shed 2 bases and J shed 1 base, with 11 bases lying between them. This CDR3 comprises 15 residues. The CDR3 protein is CASSFGWGGTDTQYF. The CDR3 nucleotides are TGCGCCAGCAGCTTTGGGTGGGGAGGCACAGATACGCAGTATTTT.

The V call is TRBV27, the J call TRBJ2-5, with 11 bases aligning to TRBD2. The CDR3 has 16 amino acids. Losses at the gene ends were 1 base for V and 5 bases for J; bases not matched to a gene: 6. Germline V gene data show CDR1 as MNHEY and CDR2 as SMNVEV (reference sequence). CDR3 region: CASSLFPSGGRETQYF. CDR3 DNA sequence: TGTGCCAGCAGTTTATTCCCTAGCGGGGGGCGGGAGACCCAGTACTTC.

V and J are TRBV6-1 and TRBJ2-5; 8 bases are a match to TRBD1. CDR3 length: 14 amino acids. J was trimmed by 4 bases and V by 4 bases; bases with no gene match: 5. Germline values: CDR1 MNHNS, CDR2 SASEGT. The CDR3 DNA follows: TGTGCCAGCAGTGTAGCCGGGACAGGAGAGACCCAGTACTTC. Translation: CASSVAGTGETQYF.

This clone has just a few counts. The CDR3 sequence is CASSDSLRQFF. The CDR3 DNA reads TGTGCCAGCAGTGACTCACTACGGCAGTTCTTC. The chain links TRBV25-1 to TRBJ2-1; D call uncertain. The CDR3 is 11 amino acids. CDR1 is MGHDK, CDR2 SYGVNS, per germline. V was shortened by 3 bases and J by 12 bases, with 9 bases between the two germline ends.

In its sample, this clone was seen a few times. CDR3 nucleotide sequence: TGTGCCAGCAGTAACCTCCGACAGGGGCCAACTAACTATGGCTACACCTTC. Residues: CASSNLRQGPTNYGYTF. The V and J genes are TRBV6-9 and TRBJ1-2, with 8 bases that match TRBD1. This CDR3 region has 17 residues. V lost 5 bases and J lost 0; bases outside the gene matches: 11. Germline lookup yields CDR1 MNHGY and CDR2 SVAAGI.

The chain combines TRBV6-4 with TRBJ2-7; D is ambiguous. Trimming removed 2 bases from V and 1 base from J, with 15 bases in between. CDR3 length: 16 residues. Germline CDR1 MRHNA, CDR2 SNTAGT. CDR3 region: CASSDPLGSDSYEQYF. The CDR3 DNA reads TGTGCCAGCAGTGACCCACTCGGGTCGGATTCCTACGAGCAGTACTTC.

This chain links TRBV6-1 with TRBJ2-7, with 7 bases identical to TRBD2. Germline values: CDR1 MNHNS, CDR2 SASEGT. The J segment lost 6 bases and the V segment lost 1 base, leaving 12 bases of the junction unmatched. The CDR3 length is 16 residues. CDR3 bases: TGTGCCAGCAGTGAAGGAACGGGGGGTGTTTTTCGCGAGCAGTACTTC. Translated, it gives CASSEGTGGVFREQYF.

The V call is TRBV30, the J call TRBJ1-6; D gene ambiguous. This CDR3 comprises 17 residues. Trimming cost V 3 bases and J 3 bases, with 18 bases left between them. The germline CDR1 and CDR2 sequences are GTSNPN and SVGIG (reference sequence). CDR3 loop: CAWSLFRLRGYNSPLHF. In nucleotides, the CDR3 is TGTGCCTGGAGCCTCTTCCGGCTACGGGGCTATAATTCACCCCTCCACTTT.

This clone was counted only a few times. The chain is built from TRBV14 and TRBJ2-5; D gene ambiguous. The CDR3 is 11 residues long. Trimming took off 1 base at V and 7 bases at J, with 4 bases between the two ends. Germline lookup yields CDR1 SGHDN and CDR2 FVKESK. This CDR3 reads CASSQGATQYF. The DNA of the CDR3 is TGTGCCAGCAGCCAAGGGGCGACCCAGTACTTC.

The CDR3 DNA is TGTGCCAGCAGCTTGGACCTCTCGGGACCGGGGGTAATTTACGAGCAGTACTTC. Encoded protein: CASSLDLSGPGVIYEQYF. The chain is built from TRBV5-8 and TRBJ2-7; perhaps TRBD2 as D (6 bases). Trimming took off 0 bases at V and 4 bases at J, with 23 bases between the two ends. Germline values: CDR1 SGHTS, CDR2 YDEGEE. This CDR3 comprises 18 residues.

The gene calls are TRBV6-5 and TRBJ1-5; the D gene is possibly TRBD1 (6 bases). Germline CDR1 and CDR2: MNHEY and SVGAGI. This CDR3 has 14 residues. Trimming took off 4 bases at V and 2 bases at J, with 9 bases between the two ends. Here the CDR3 DNA reads TGTGCCAGCAGTTTCCGACAGGGCAATCAGCCCCAGCATTTT. This codes for CASSFRQGNQPQHF.

This chain connects TRBV2 to TRBJ1-4; TRBD1 agrees at 11 bases. CDR1 and CDR2 from the germline V gene are SNHLY and FYNNEI. The CDR3 is made up of 15 amino acids. The junction had 8 bases not matched to a gene; V was cut back by 4 bases and J by 10 bases. CDR3 amino acids: CASSVLGTGGVKLFF. Written as DNA, the CDR3 is TGTGCCAGCAGTGTGTTGGGGACAGGGGGAGTAAAACTGTTTTTT.